Below, 27 T cell receptor beta chains from the same sample are listed, as sequenced in a study of T-cell memory formation after mild COVID-19. TCRdb re-called the 5' RACE reads through MiXCR, storing one row per CDR3 protein. Among about 430,000 distinct CDR3 sequences listed, roughly 18% were seen once. Sequencing was performed on PBMCs or a T cell subset sorted from them (not recorded which). These receptor sequences come from a man in his late teens or twenties who had mild COVID-19 (a few samples of this study predate the infection). Cell type and time point are not known.

This chain connects TRBV7-9 to TRBJ1-1; 7 bases line up with TRBD1. The CDR3 sequence is 15 residues long. V gave up 6 bases and J gave up 5 bases; unmatched junction bases: 12. The germline V gene has CDR1 SEHNR and CDR2 FQNEAQ (reference sequence). The CDR3 loop is CASSKFPSGGTEAFF. The CDR3 bases are TGTGCCAGCAGTAAATTTCCTTCAGGGGGTACTGAAGCTTTCTTT.

The chain joins TRBV30 to TRBJ1-6; maybe TRBD1 (5 bases). V was clipped by 5 bases and J by 5 bases, with 10 bases between them. The CDR3 is 13 amino acids. CDR1 GTSNPN and CDR2 SVGIG come from the germline V gene (reference sequence). The CDR3, as DNA: TGTGCCTGGTCGACAGAGAATAATTCACCCCTCCACTTT. Amino acids: CAWSTENNSPLHF.

This clonotype was recorded at least ten times. This sequence joins TRBV7-2 and TRBJ1-3, with a tentative D call TRBD1 (5 bases). Trimming shortened V by 4 bases and J by 5 bases, and 9 bases separated the two germline ends. Germline V CDR1 and CDR2: SGHTA, FQGNSA. The CDR3 has 13 residues. CDR3 loop: CASSSGTRNTIYF. In DNA form, the CDR3 reads TGTGCCAGCAGCTCCGGGACGAGAAACACCATATATTTT.

V usage is TRBV4-3 and J usage is TRBJ1-2; no firm D call. With 0 bases removed from V and 0 bases from J, the gap between germline ends came to 5 bases. There are 14 residues in the CDR3. Germline values: CDR1 LGHNA, CDR2 YSLEER. Here the CDR3 reads CASSQDWANYGYTF. CDR3 in DNA: TGCGCCAGCAGCCAAGATTGGGCTAACTATGGCTACACCTTC.

This clonotype appeared a few times. V is TRBV5-6 and J is TRBJ2-7; D gene unclear. Trimming pared 1 base from V and 6 bases from J, leaving 17 bases between. The CDR3 is made up of 15 amino acids. Germline values: CDR1 SGHDT, CDR2 YYEEEE. The CDR3 DNA reads TGTGCCAGCAGCTTGATGGACGTTGGGGTCCGCGAGCAGTACGTC. Protein: CASSLMDVGVREQYV.

The V gene is TRBV7-8, the J gene TRBJ2-1; maybe TRBD2 (5 bases). The V gene lost 4 bases and the J gene lost 6 bases, with 22 bases spanning the gap. Germline CDR1 reads SGHVS; CDR2 reads FQNEAQ. The CDR3 sequence is 17 residues long. CDR3 nucleotide sequence: TGTGCCAGCAGCTGGAAGGACGGACTCCCTTTTGGCAATGAGCAGTTCTTC. It yields the protein CASSWKDGLPFGNEQFF.

The V and J genes are TRBV7-9 and TRBJ2-5; weak D call: TRBD1 (6 bases). The germline gives CDR1 SEHNR, CDR2 FQNEAQ (reference sequence). CDR3 length equals 14 residues. V lost 5 bases, J lost 5 bases, and 15 bases lay in between. CDR3 residues: CASSLQGVGETQYF. CDR3 in DNA: TGTGCCAGCAGCCTACAGGGTGTGGGGGAGACCCAGTACTTC.

This clonotype appeared a few times. The DNA for the CDR3 is TGTGCCAGCAGCCCAGGACAGGGCCTAGCCAAAAACATTCAGTACTTC. It encodes CASSPGQGLAKNIQYF. This chain joins TRBV3-2 and TRBJ2-4; the D call of TRBD1 is as the table states it, not checked on the DNA. TRBV3-2 is a pseudogene segment. The CDR3 sequence is 16 residues long.

This clonotype was picked up a small number of times. The chain uses TRBV4-3 and TRBJ1-1; D is undetermined. Germline V lookup: CDR1 LGHNA, CDR2 YSLEER. The CDR3 loop spans 15 amino acids. Trimming left V 0 bases short and J 7 bases short, with 15 bases between. CDR3 protein: CASSQDSARYDEAFF. CDR3 coding DNA: TGCGCCAGCAGCCAAGATTCGGCCCGTTATGATGAAGCTTTCTTT.

J is TRBJ2-4 and V is TRBV29-1; the D is unclear. The CDR3 spans 13 residues. Trimming took 0 bases from V and 3 from J, leaving 6 bases between them. Germline V gene data show CDR1 as SQVTM and CDR2 as ANQGSEA. The CDR3 protein is CSVEEGNKNIQYF. The CDR3 nucleotides are TGCAGCGTTGAAGAGGGGAACAAAAACATTCAGTACTTC. Full variable domain (remainder filled in from reference TRBV29-1 and TRBJ2-4): SAVISQKPSRDICQRGTSLTIQCQVDSQVTMMFWYRQQPGQSLTLIATANQGSEATYESGFVIDKFPISRPNLTFSTLTVSNMSPEDSSIYLCSVEEGNKNIQYFGAGTRLSVL.

The CDR3 reads CASSQELLVAYNEQFF. The CDR3 DNA is TGTGCCAGCAGCCAAGAATTGCTGGTCGCCTACAATGAGCAGTTCTTC. V and J are TRBV4-2 and TRBJ2-1; D is undetermined. The CDR3 has 16 amino acids. Trimming took 0 bases from V and 2 from J, leaving 11 bases between them. CDR1 and CDR2 from the germline V gene are LGHNA and YNFKEQ.

V and J are TRBV19 and TRBJ1-2, with a tentative D call TRBD1 (6 bases). The CDR3 is 13 amino acids. The V gene lost 5 bases and the J gene lost 3 bases, with 10 bases spanning the gap. Germline V gives CDR1 LNHDA, CDR2 SQIVND (reference sequence). CDR3 loop: CASSSDSYYGYTF. The CDR3 nucleotides read TGTGCCAGTAGTTCGGACAGCTACTATGGCTACACCTTC. The full variable domain, completed using reference TRBV19 and TRBJ1-2, is DGGITQSPKYLFRKEGQNVTLSCEQNLNHDAMYWYRQDPGQGLRLIYYSQIVNDFQKGDIAEGYSVSREKKESFPLTVTSAQKNPTAFYLCASSSDSYYGYTFGSGTRLTVV.

V and J are TRBV12-3 or TRBV12-4 and TRBJ2-2; D is perhaps TRBD1 or TRBD2 (6 bases each). V shed 6 bases and J shed 3 bases, with 14 bases lying between them. The CDR3 is 15 residues long. The DNA of the CDR3 is TGTGCCAGCAGCCTAAGGGGGGCGGACACCGGGGAGCTGTTTTTT. Protein sequence: CASSLRGADTGELFF.

This chain connects TRBV4-1 to TRBJ2-5; 11 positions agree with TRBD2. Germline CDR1 is MGHRA and CDR2 is YSYEKL. The CDR3 totals 17 residues. Trimming at V came to 0 bases and at J to 4 bases, leaving 7 bases not matched to a gene. CDR3 coding DNA: TGCGCCAGCAGCCAAGAAGGGCTAGCGGGGGGAGGAGAGACCCAGTACTTC. Translation: CASSQEGLAGGGETQYF.

This chain joins TRBV7-9 and TRBJ2-7; D is unresolved. The V gene lost 0 bases and the J gene lost 5 bases, with 5 bases spanning the gap. Looked up from germline, CDR1 is SEHNR and CDR2 is FQNEAQ (reference sequence). CDR3 length: 12 residues. In nucleotides, the CDR3 is TGTGCCAGCAGCTTAGCGTCGGACGAGCAGTACTTC. Protein sequence: CASSLASDEQYF.

This clonotype turned up a few times. This chain connects TRBV20-1 to TRBJ1-1, with D perhaps matching TRBD1 (5 bases). Germline V gene data show CDR1 as DFQATT and CDR2 as SNEGSKA (reference sequence). The V gene lost 0 bases and the J gene lost 11 bases, with 19 bases spanning the gap. This CDR3 has 14 amino acids. The CDR3 spells CSARDPWTPRGAFF. CDR3 in DNA: TGCAGTGCTAGAGACCCTTGGACTCCCCGGGGGGCTTTCTTT.

This clonotype was seen a few times. The CDR3 protein is CASSHRGTGALLAHGYTF. DNA of the CDR3: TGTGCCAGCAGCCACCGAGGGACAGGGGCCCTACTTGCCCACGGCTACACCTTC. The J gene is TRBJ1-2, the V gene TRBV4-2; 10 nucleotides line up with TRBD1. Germline V gene sequence: CDR1 LGHNA, CDR2 YNFKEQ. V lost 3 bases, J lost 8 bases, and 18 bases stayed unmatched. The CDR3 is 18 residues long.

This clonotype occurred once. This chain connects TRBV30 to TRBJ2-7; D tentatively fits TRBD1 or TRBD2 (5 bases each). Germline assignment: CDR1 GTSNPN and CDR2 SVGIG (reference sequence). V gave up 2 bases and J gave up 6 bases, with 14 bases separating them. This CDR3 contains 13 residues. CDR3 DNA sequence: TGTGCCTGGAGTCTTGGGGAAGGGACCGAGCAGTACTTC. This encodes CAWSLGEGTEQYF.

This clonotype appeared a few times. V is TRBV20-1 and J is TRBJ1-1; TRBD1 agrees at 7 bases. V was pared by 5 bases and J by 1 base, with 4 bases of the junction left unmatched. Germline V gene sequence: CDR1 DFQATT, CDR2 SNEGSKA (reference sequence). The CDR3 spans 13 residues. This CDR3 reads CSAGRQGNTEAFF. The CDR3 bases are TGCAGTGCTGGTAGACAGGGGAACACTGAAGCTTTCTTT.

CDR3 region: CASSLTLRGEANYGYTF. The CDR3 DNA sequence: TGTGCCAGCAGCTTAACGCTCAGGGGAGAAGCTAACTATGGCTACACCTTC. J is TRBJ1-2 and V is TRBV7-9; D is perhaps TRBD1 (6 bases). The ends were cut back, 2 bases at V and 0 bases at J, with 16 bases in the middle. Germline V gene data show CDR1 as SEHNR and CDR2 as FQNEAQ (reference sequence). The CDR3 extends over 17 amino acids.

The rearrangement uses TRBV12-3 or TRBV12-4 and TRBJ2-1; TRBD1 agrees at 9 bases. Germline trimming cut 7 bases from V and 9 bases from J; bases unmatched to any gene: 7. There are 13 residues in the CDR3. The CDR3 loop is CASTGQGSGEQFF. CDR3 sequence (DNA): TGTGCCAGCACCGGACAGGGGTCGGGTGAGCAGTTCTTC.

This clonotype appeared a few times. The rearrangement joins TRBV6-2 or TRBV6-3 to TRBJ2-2, with D hard to call. The V gene's germline CDR1 is MNHEY and CDR2 SVGEGT. The CDR3 covers 16 residues. Between the trimmed V and J ends, which lost 0 bases and 3 bases, there was a span of 11 bases. The CDR3 spells CASSYSDDGYTGELFF. The DNA for the CDR3 is TGTGCCAGCAGTTACTCAGACGATGGTTACACCGGGGAGCTGTTTTTT.

The chain has TRBV7-2 and TRBJ1-6; 9 bases match TRBD1. CDR1 SGHTA and CDR2 FQGNSA come from the germline V gene. The CDR3 contains 15 residues. The V gene end was trimmed by 0 bases and the J gene end by 10 bases; junction bases not matched to a gene: 4. The DNA for the CDR3 is TGTGCCAGCAGCTTAGCGGGACAGGGTGTCTCACCCCTCCACTTT. Amino acid sequence: CASSLAGQGVSPLHF.

The chain joins TRBV15 to TRBJ2-1; 13 bases line up with TRBD2. The CDR3 is made up of 13 amino acids. The V gene end was trimmed by 6 bases and the J gene end by 10 bases; junction bases not matched to a gene: 3. Germline CDR1 reads LNHNV; CDR2 reads YYDKDF (reference sequence). The CDR3 region has the DNA TGTGCCACCAGAGGACTAGCGGGGGACGAGCAGTTCTTC. Residues: CATRGLAGDEQFF. The entire variable domain, with the rest obtained from reference TRBV15 and TRBJ2-1, is as follows: DAMVIQNPRYQVTQFGKPVTLSCSQTLNHNVMYWYQQKSSQAPKLLFHYYDKDFNNEADTPDNFQSRRPNTSFCFLDIRSPGLGDTAMYLCATRGLAGDEQFFGPGTRLTVL.

The chain combines TRBV7-2 with TRBJ1-2, with a possible D match to TRBD1 (5 bases). From germline, CDR1 is SGHTA and CDR2 FQGNSA. Trimming stripped 6 bases from V and 2 bases from J, with 16 bases between. CDR3 length equals 15 residues. In DNA, the CDR3 is TGTGCCAGCAGATATGACAGAAGTTTCAACTATGGCTACACCTTC. It codes for CASRYDRSFNYGYTF.

This clonotype was counted a few times. The chain employs TRBV7-2 and TRBJ2-4; D is perhaps TRBD1 or TRBD2 (6 bases each). CDR1 and CDR2 (germline): SGHTA, FQGNSA. The CDR3 totals 17 residues. Trimming removed 1 base from V and 0 bases from J, with 13 bases in between. The CDR3, as DNA: TGTGCCAGCAGCTTAGGGGGGCTAGCGATAGCCAAAAACATTCAGTACTTC. Encoded protein: CASSLGGLAIAKNIQYF.

CDR3: CASSQGFGYTF. CDR3 bases: TGTGCCAGCAGCCAGGGTTTTGGCTACACCTTC. This chain joins TRBV25-1 and TRBJ1-2, with a possible D match to TRBD1 (5 bases). The CDR3 length is 11 residues. Trimming cost V 6 bases and J 7 bases, with 9 bases left between them. The germline gives CDR1 MGHDK, CDR2 SYGVNS.